This TCR beta chain was recorded in a study of resident and recirculating memory T cells in vitiligo. The overall study: Samples were epidermis from two lesional and two nonlesional sites, plus PBMCs. Study results and limitations: Different lesions suggested infiltration by different T cell clones.

Stability required unchanged lesions during the previous 6 months. For this clone: Its cognate antigen is unknown.

Some clones are missing from TCRdb's copy, which holds only in-frame ones; the method was immunoSEQ multiplex PCR. This table holds 72,000 or so clones, 90% to 95% found once. The germline V gene has CDR1 SGDLS and CDR2 YYNGEE. The CDR3 runs to 16 residues. With V trimmed by 0 bases and J by 3 bases, 7 bases remained unmatched. V usage is TRBV9 and J usage is TRBJ2-3, with TRBD2 matching 7 bases. Sequenced input: blood. The source is a male donor with vitiligo. The CDR3 region is CASSVGGGSRTDTQYF. The CDR3 DNA sequence: TGTGCCAGCAGCGTAGGCGGCGGGAGTAGGACAGATACGCAGTATTTT.